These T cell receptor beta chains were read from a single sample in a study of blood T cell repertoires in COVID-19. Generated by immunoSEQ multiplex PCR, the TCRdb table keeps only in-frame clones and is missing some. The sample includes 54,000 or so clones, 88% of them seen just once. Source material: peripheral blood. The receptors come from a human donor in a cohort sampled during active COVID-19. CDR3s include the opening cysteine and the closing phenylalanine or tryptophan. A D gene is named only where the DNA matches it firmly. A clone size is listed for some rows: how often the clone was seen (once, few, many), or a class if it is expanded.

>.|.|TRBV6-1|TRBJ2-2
CASSERGSTGELFF
TGTGCCAGCAGTGAAAGAGGTAGCACCGGGGAGCTGTTTTTT
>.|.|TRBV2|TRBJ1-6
CASSEAGRALDSPLHF
TGTGCCAGCAGTGAAGCGGGCAGGGCACTCGATTCACCCCTCCACTTT
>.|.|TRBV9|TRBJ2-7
CASSVSQGSTYEQYF
TGTGCCAGCAGCGTATCTCAGGGAAGTACCTACGAGCAGTACTTC
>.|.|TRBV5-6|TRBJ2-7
CASSPGSPSSYEQYF
TGTGCCAGCAGCCCCGGGTCGCCGAGCTCCTACGAGCAGTACTTC
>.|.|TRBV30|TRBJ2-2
CAWSGFRTGELFF
TGTGCCTGGTCGGGATTCAGGACCGGGGAGCTGTTTTTT
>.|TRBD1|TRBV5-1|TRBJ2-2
CASSFEAQGATGELFF
TGCGCCAGCAGCTTTGAAGCGCAGGGGGCCACCGGGGAGCTGTTTTTT
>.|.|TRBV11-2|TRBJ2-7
CASSLRDIRSYEQYF
TGTGCCAGCAGCCTCCGGGACATTCGCTCCTACGAGCAGTACTTC
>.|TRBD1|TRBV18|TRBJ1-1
CASSPSGQGDTEAFF
TGTGCCAGCTCACCGAGCGGACAGGGTGACACTGAAGCTTTCTTT
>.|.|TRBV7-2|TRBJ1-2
CASSPQGGHYGYTF
TGTGCCAGCAGCCCGCAGGGAGGACACTATGGCTACACCTTC
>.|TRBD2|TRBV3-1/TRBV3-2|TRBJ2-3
CASSPAVAGLTDTQYF
TGTGCCAGCAGCCCGGCGGTAGCGGGGCTCACAGATACGCAGTATTTT
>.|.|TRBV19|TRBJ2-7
CASSFQGQGHEQYF
TGTGCCAGTAGTTTCCAGGGCCAGGGCCACGAGCAGTACTTC
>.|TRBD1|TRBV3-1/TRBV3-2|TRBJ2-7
CASSHAGTGTSYEQYF
TGTGCCAGCAGCCACGCCGGGACAGGGACTTCCTACGAGCAGTACTTC
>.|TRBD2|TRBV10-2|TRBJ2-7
CASKKREGPEQYF
TGCGCCAGCAAGAAGCGGGAGGGCCCAGAGCAGTACTTC
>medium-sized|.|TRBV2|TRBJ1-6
CASNGQLFAPLHF
TGTGCCAGCAACGGACAGTTGTTCGCACCCCTCCACTTT
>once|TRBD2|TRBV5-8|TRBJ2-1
CASSLGLAGYNEQFF
TGTGCCAGCAGCTTAGGACTAGCGGGTTACAATGAGCAGTTCTTC
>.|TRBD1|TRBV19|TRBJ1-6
CASSITSTGGINSPLHF
TGTGCCAGTAGTATCACATCGACAGGGGGAATTAATTCACCCCTCCACTTT
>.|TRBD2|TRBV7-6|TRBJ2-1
CASSLEGGRVVFF
TGTGCCAGCAGCTTAGAAGGCGGGAGGGTGGTGTTCTTC
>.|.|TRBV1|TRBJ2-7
CTSSPVCGLAGGYEQYF
TGCACCAGCAGCCCGGTATGTGGACTAGCGGGAGGCTACGAGCAGTACTTC
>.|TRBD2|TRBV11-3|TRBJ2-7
CASSFSGGTTYEQYF
TGTGCCAGCAGCTTCTCTGGTGGGACTACCTACGAGCAGTACTTC
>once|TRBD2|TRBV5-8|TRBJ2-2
CASSPGLAEGAGELFF
TGTGCCAGCAGCCCGGGACTAGCGGAGGGGGCCGGGGAGCTGTTTTTT
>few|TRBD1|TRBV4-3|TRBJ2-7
CASVPPDRVRTTPF
TGCGCCAGCGTGCCACCGGACAGGGTGAGAACTACGCCATTC
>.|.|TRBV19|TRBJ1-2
CASSIDRRTDYGYTF
TGTGCCAGTAGTATAGATCGTCGGACAGACTATGGCTACACCTTC
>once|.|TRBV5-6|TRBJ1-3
CASSSTRQGSSGNTIYF
TGTGCCAGCAGCTCCACACGCCAGGGCTCTTCTGGAAACACCATATATTTT
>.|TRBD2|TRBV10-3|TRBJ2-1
CAISELASGGAEQFF
TGTGCCATCAGTGAGTTGGCTAGCGGGGGGGCGGAGCAGTTCTTC
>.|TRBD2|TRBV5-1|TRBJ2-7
CASSLGGRAYEQYF
TGCGCCAGCAGCTTGGGCGGGAGAGCCTACGAGCAGTACTTC
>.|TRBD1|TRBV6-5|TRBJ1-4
CASSTGGATNEKLFF
TGTGCCAGCAGCACAGGGGGTGCAACTAATGAAAAACTGTTTTTT
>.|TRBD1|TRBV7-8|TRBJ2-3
CASSRGQGRTDTQYF
TGTGCCAGCAGCCGGGGACAGGGTCGCACAGATACGCAGTATTTT
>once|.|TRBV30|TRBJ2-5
CAWEGKGAETQYF
TGTGCCTGGGAGGGTAAGGGCGCAGAGACCCAGTACTTC
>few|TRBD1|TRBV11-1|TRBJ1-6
CASSKTGSLFSPLHF
TGTGCCAGCAGCAAGACAGGGTCCTTATTTTCACCCCTCCACTTT
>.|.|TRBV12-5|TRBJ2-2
CASGLVSWTVNTGELFF
TGTGCTAGTGGTTTGGTATCTTGGACAGTGAACACCGGGGAGCTGTTTTTT
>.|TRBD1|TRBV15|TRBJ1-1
CATSAGTGINTEAFF
TGTGCCACCAGCGCCGGGACAGGTATTAACACTGAAGCTTTCTTT
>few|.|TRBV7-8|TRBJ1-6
CASSLLPRNSPLHF
TGTGCCAGCAGCTTACTGCCGAGGAATTCACCCCTCCACTTT
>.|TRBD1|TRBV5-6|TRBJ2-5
CASSRGTATQYF
TGTGCCAGCAGCAGAGGGACAGCCACCCAGTACTTC
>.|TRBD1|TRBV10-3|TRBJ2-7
CAISESDRPSGEQYF
TGTGCCATCAGTGAATCGGACAGGCCCTCGGGGGAGCAGTACTTC
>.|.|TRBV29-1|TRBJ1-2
CSVVGDLYGYTF
TGCAGCGTTGTGGGGGACTTATATGGCTACACCTTC